The 31 T cell receptor beta chains in this list originate from one sample, sequenced in a study of blood T cell repertoires in COVID-19. The table came from immunoSEQ multiplex PCR; TCRdb's copy has only in-frame clones and leaves some out. The sample contains 270,000 or so clones, around 87% of which appear only once. The sequenced sample was peripheral blood. All receptors derive from a woman aged 55-70 years with COVID-19, enrolled during active disease.

This chain joins TRBV4-3 and TRBJ1-2, with D tentatively TRBD1 (5 bases). Germline lookup yields CDR1 LGHNA and CDR2 YSLEER. The CDR3 has 13 amino acids. Deletions cut 0 bases from V and 8 bases from J, with 10 bases between. In nucleotides, the CDR3 is TGCGCCAGCAGCCAAGACAGGGCGGAGGGCTACACCTTC. This translates into CASSQDRAEGYTF.

This clone was seen once. V usage is TRBV9 and J usage is TRBJ2-3; 9 bases align to TRBD2. The CDR3 loop spans 17 amino acids. Trimming at V came to 4 bases and at J to 2 bases, leaving 11 bases not matched to a gene. Germline V gene data show CDR1 as SGDLS and CDR2 as YYNGEE. Here the CDR3 DNA reads TGTGCCAGCAGCCCGAGTCCCAGCGGGGGGTTCACAGATACGCAGTATTTT. Translating gives CASSPSPSGGFTDTQYF.

The chain recombines TRBV7-2 with TRBJ1-5, with D possibly TRBD1 on 6 matching bases. The CDR3 contains 15 residues. Germline-derived CDR1 and CDR2 are SGHTA and FQGNSA. V was pared by 3 bases and J by 0 bases, with 9 bases between. The CDR3 region is CASSLTGLSNQPQHF. The CDR3 DNA sequence: TGTGCCAGCAGCTTGACAGGACTTAGCAATCAGCCCCAGCATTTT.

This clone was picked up one time. The rearrangement joins TRBV6-1 to TRBJ1-3; 8 positions agree with TRBD1. This CDR3 contains 15 residues. Germline V gene lookup returns CDR1 MNHNS and CDR2 SASEGT. V shed 5 bases and J 4 bases; nucleotides not matched to a gene: 7. In nucleotides, the CDR3 is TGTGCCAGCAGTCCTCAGGGGGCATTGGGAAACACCATATATTTT. Amino acid sequence: CASSPQGALGNTIYF.

The chain joins TRBV4-1 to TRBJ1-6; 9 nucleotides agree with TRBD1. This CDR3 is 15 amino acids long. The germline gives CDR1 MGHRA, CDR2 YSYEKL. The trim removed 4 bases at V and 9 bases at J, leaving 7 bases unmatched. The CDR3: CASSRVGQGVSPLHF. The CDR3, as DNA: TGCGCCAGCAGCCGAGTGGGACAGGGAGTTTCACCCCTCCACTTT.

The J gene is TRBJ1-4, the V gene TRBV6-6; TRBD1 matches 7 bases. After removal of 2 bases from V and 6 bases from J, the junction contained 3 bases not matched to a gene. Germline CDR1 MNHNY, CDR2 SVGAGI (reference sequence). This CDR3 region has 14 residues. CDR3 residues: CASSYVTGYEKLFF. As DNA, the CDR3 is TGTGCCAGCAGTTACGTGACAGGGTATGAAAAACTGTTTTTT.

The chain is built from TRBV7-9 and TRBJ1-2, with TRBD1 matching 9 bases. Germline trimming cut 0 bases from V and 10 bases from J; bases unmatched to any gene: 3. There are 13 residues in the CDR3. Germline lookup yields CDR1 SEHNR and CDR2 FQNEAQ (reference sequence). DNA for the CDR3: TGTGCCAGCAGCTTAGCTGGACAGGGGTTCTACACCTTC. Its translation: CASSLAGQGFYTF.

The chain couples TRBV6-6 to TRBJ2-3; a weak D match, TRBD1 (6 bases). Germline CDR1 and CDR2: MNHNY and SVGAGI (reference sequence). The V and J ends lost 0 bases and 4 bases respectively, with 14 bases between them. This CDR3 has 16 residues. The CDR3 DNA is TGTGCCAGCAGTTACTCGACAGGCTACTACCCAGATACGCAGTATTTT. The encoded protein is CASSYSTGYYPDTQYF.

The chain couples TRBV4-3 to TRBJ1-3, with D uncertain. V lost 3 bases and J lost 0, with 6 bases in between. In germline, CDR1 is LGHNA, CDR2 YSLEER. The length of the CDR3 is 14 residues. Written as DNA, the CDR3 is TGCGCCAGCAGCCAGGGCCACTCTGGAAACACCATATATTTT. Encoded protein: CASSQGHSGNTIYF.

This clone was seen more than once but under ten times. V and J are TRBV5-1 and TRBJ2-7, with D possibly being TRBD2 (5 bases). Germline CDR1 and CDR2: SGHRS and YFSETQ. V was shortened by 1 base and J by 3 bases, with 8 bases between the two germline ends. CDR3 length equals 13 residues. CDR3 region: CASSLRAGYEQYF. In DNA form, the CDR3 reads TGCGCCAGCAGCTTGAGGGCGGGCTACGAGCAGTACTTC.

DNA for the CDR3: TGTGCCAGCAGTTCGGGACTAGCGGGGGGCTATGAGCAGTTCTTC. It is translated as CASSSGLAGGYEQFF. J is TRBJ2-1 and V is TRBV27, with TRBD2 matching over 15 bases. The V gene's germline CDR1 is MNHEY and CDR2 SMNVEV (reference sequence). The CDR3 loop spans 15 amino acids. V gave up 4 bases and J gave up 8 bases; unmatched junction bases: 3.

The genes are TRBV5-1 and TRBJ2-1; tentatively, D is TRBD1 (5 bases). Trimming stripped 0 bases from V and 8 bases from J, with 12 bases between. In germline, CDR1 is SGHRS, CDR2 YFSETQ. This CDR3 spans 14 amino acids. CDR3 DNA sequence: TGCGCCAGCAGCTTGGGACAGATAAACCATGAGCAGTTCTTC. Its translation is CASSLGQINHEQFF.

V and J are TRBV15 and TRBJ1-6, with 8 bases that match TRBD1. This CDR3 has 14 residues. Trimming removed 3 bases from V and 10 bases from J; junction bases left unmatched: 5. CDR1 is LNHNV, CDR2 YYDKDF, per germline (reference sequence). The CDR3 DNA sequence: TGTGCCACCAGCAGGGGGACAGGAGAGTCACCCCTCCACTTT. Protein sequence: CATSRGTGESPLHF.

In DNA, the CDR3 is TGTGCCAGCAGCTTAGGCAGGGGCGATGAAAAACTGTTTTTT. This codes for CASSLGRGDEKLFF. The chain links TRBV7-9 to TRBJ1-4, with a possible D match to TRBD1 (6 bases). This CDR3 spans 14 amino acids. Germline V gene sequence: CDR1 SEHNR, CDR2 FQNEAQ (reference sequence). Trimming cost V 1 base and J 6 bases, with 9 bases left between them.

The rearrangement links TRBV5-6 to TRBJ1-2; D may be TRBD1 (5 bases). This CDR3 is built from 15 residues. V gave up 4 bases and J gave up 6 bases, with 19 bases separating them. Per the germline V gene, CDR1 is SGHDT and CDR2 is YYEEEE. The CDR3 spells CASSKLFQGTDGYTF. CDR3 bases: TGTGCCAGCAGCAAGCTTTTTCAGGGAACGGATGGCTACACCTTC.

This clone has just a few counts. The V and J genes are TRBV4-2 and TRBJ2-5, with 10 bases identical to TRBD1. The CDR3 is 15 residues long. Trimming took 2 bases from V and 1 from J; bases not matched to a gene: 1. The germline V gene encodes CDR1 LGHNA and CDR2 YNFKEQ. CDR3 bases: TGTGCCAGCAGCCAAAGGACAGGGGGCCAAGAGACCCAGTACTTC. Its protein product is CASSQRTGGQETQYF.

J is TRBJ1-3 and V is TRBV7-6; D perhaps matches TRBD1 (6 bases). Germline assignment: CDR1 SGHVS and CDR2 FNYEAQ. The CDR3 spans 14 residues. Trimming left V 8 bases short and J 0 bases short, with 11 bases between. CDR3 coding DNA: TGTGCCAGCTCAGGGGCAAGCTCTGGAAACACCATATATTTT. It is translated as CASSGASSGNTIYF.

The V call is TRBV4-2, the J call TRBJ2-5; 10 bases match TRBD2. CDR1 and CDR2 (germline): LGHNA, YNFKEQ. The CDR3 totals 17 residues. Trimming at V came to 4 bases and at J to 1 base, leaving 9 bases not matched to a gene. The CDR3 region is CASSRSLASGGQETQYF. In DNA form, the CDR3 reads TGTGCCAGCAGCCGTTCCCTGGCTAGCGGGGGCCAAGAGACCCAGTACTTC.

The V gene is TRBV12-3 or TRBV12-4, the J gene TRBJ1-2, with D possibly being TRBD1 (5 bases). Trimming stripped 6 bases from V and 2 bases from J, with 10 bases between. CDR3 length: 13 amino acids. In DNA, the CDR3 is TGTGCCAGCAGATTCGGGGGAAACTATGGCTACACCTTC. It specifies CASRFGGNYGYTF.

CDR3 in amino acids: CASSLVHGLQLNNEQFF. The DNA of the CDR3 is TGTGCCAGCAGCTTGGTCCATGGGTTACAGCTGAACAATGAGCAGTTCTTC. The J gene is TRBJ2-1, the V gene TRBV5-5; no clear D gene. The germline V gene encodes CDR1 SGHKS and CDR2 YYEKEE (reference sequence). With 0 bases removed from V and 5 bases from J, the gap between germline ends came to 18 bases. The CDR3 length is 17 residues.

Points on this clone: Compared with germline, one end of the junction differs, possibly owing to a read error. The chain combines TRBV6-5 with TRBJ2-1; 10 bases align to TRBD2. Germline-derived CDR1 and CDR2 are MNHEY and SVGAGI. This CDR3 has 14 amino acids. CDR3 residues: CSRTGTSETHEQFF. The CDR3 DNA reads as TGTTCCAGAACCGGGACTAGCGAGACACATGAGCAGTTCTTC.

The chain links TRBV4-2 to TRBJ1-2; TRBD1 agrees at 8 bases. J was trimmed by 0 bases and V by 7 bases; bases with no gene match: 13. The CDR3 spans 17 residues. Germline CDR1 LGHNA, CDR2 YNFKEQ. CDR3 coding DNA: TGTGCCAGCACCCGCCAATCCTCGGGACAGGCTAACTATGGCTACACCTTC. Its translation is CASTRQSSGQANYGYTF.

The chain links TRBV6-5 to TRBJ1-1, with D possibly being TRBD1 (6 bases). The CDR3 is made up of 13 amino acids. V lost 4 bases to trimming and J lost 6 bases, with 12 bases between them. Germline V gene data show CDR1 as MNHEY and CDR2 as SVGAGI. The CDR3 DNA is TGTGCCAGCAGTTCGTGGGAGGGGGCTGAAGCTTTCTTT. Its translation: CASSSWEGAEAFF.

The rearrangement joins TRBV4-3 to TRBJ1-2; TRBD1 aligns across 7 bases. V was pared by 4 bases and J by 9 bases, with 14 bases of the junction left unmatched. The germline V gene has CDR1 LGHNA and CDR2 YSLEER. The CDR3 sequence is 15 residues long. CDR3 nucleotide sequence: TGCGCCAGCAGCCGCGTTCCCGAATACAGGGGCAGCTACACCTTC. Translating it yields CASSRVPEYRGSYTF.

V usage is TRBV5-6 and J usage is TRBJ2-2; no firm D call. The CDR3 sequence is 15 residues long. CDR1 is SGHDT, CDR2 YYEEEE, per germline. Trimming removed 2 bases from V and 3 bases from J, with 11 bases in between. The CDR3 protein is CASSFAGWDTGELFF. Here the CDR3 DNA reads TGTGCCAGCAGCTTTGCAGGTTGGGACACCGGGGAGCTGTTTTTT. The complete variable domain, with remaining parts taken from reference TRBV5-6 and TRBJ2-2, reads DAGVTQSPTHLIKTRGQQVTLRCSPKSGHDTVSWYQQALGQGPQFIFQYYEEEERQRGNFPDRFSGHQFPNYSSELNVNALLLGDSALYLCASSFAGWDTGELFFGEGSRLTVL.

The chain uses TRBV6-5 and TRBJ1-1, with D unresolved. Between the trimmed V and J ends, which lost 6 bases and 5 bases, there was a span of 16 bases. The CDR3 totals 14 residues. Germline V gene sequence: CDR1 MNHEY, CDR2 SVGAGI. The CDR3 spells CASRTGNDKTEAFF. The CDR3 nucleotides read TGTGCCAGCAGAACCGGGAACGATAAAACTGAAGCTTTCTTT.

The chain is built from TRBV7-8 and TRBJ2-5; TRBD1 is a possible D gene (6 bases). The germline CDR1 and CDR2 sequences are SGHVS and FQNEAQ. The V end lost 5 bases, the J end lost 5 bases, and 18 bases lay between the germline ends. There are 15 residues in the CDR3. In DNA, the CDR3 is TGTGCCAGCAGCCCGGGACATGGGTCCGAGGAGACCCAGTACTTC. Translation: CASSPGHGSEETQYF.

The chain joins TRBV12-3 or TRBV12-4 to TRBJ1-2; D remains ambiguous. V was pared by 7 bases and J by 8 bases, with 17 bases between. This CDR3 contains 13 residues. Here the CDR3 reads CASTAAGTGGYTF. CDR3 DNA: TGTGCCAGCACCGCAGCCGGTACGGGAGGCTACACCTTC.

The chain uses TRBV2 and TRBJ1-5; D call uncertain. Germline V gene data show CDR1 as SNHLY and CDR2 as FYNNEI. This CDR3 has 13 amino acids. V gave up 4 bases and J gave up 9 bases, with 13 bases separating them. The CDR3 DNA reads as TGTGCCAGCAGTGGTTTGCCCGAGGGGCCCCAGCATTTT. Translating it yields CASSGLPEGPQHF.

The gene calls are TRBV5-8 and TRBJ1-1, with D perhaps matching TRBD1 (5 bases). Between the trimmed V and J ends, which lost 7 bases and 4 bases, there was a span of 14 bases. Germline-derived CDR1 and CDR2 are SGHTS and YDEGEE. CDR3 length: 13 amino acids. CDR3 DNA: TGTGCCAGCCCAAAATTGGGGCCCACTGAAGCTTTCTTT. Amino acid sequence: CASPKLGPTEAFF.

The chain couples TRBV18 to TRBJ1-4; unclear D gene. The V gene lost 6 bases and the J gene lost 1 base, with 15 bases spanning the gap. CDR3 length equals 16 residues. Germline CDR1 is KGHSH and CDR2 is LQKENI. CDR3 nucleotide sequence: TGTGCCAGCTCCCCCGGAAGTCCGGGAACTAATGAAAAACTGTTTTTT. This codes for CASSPGSPGTNEKLFF.